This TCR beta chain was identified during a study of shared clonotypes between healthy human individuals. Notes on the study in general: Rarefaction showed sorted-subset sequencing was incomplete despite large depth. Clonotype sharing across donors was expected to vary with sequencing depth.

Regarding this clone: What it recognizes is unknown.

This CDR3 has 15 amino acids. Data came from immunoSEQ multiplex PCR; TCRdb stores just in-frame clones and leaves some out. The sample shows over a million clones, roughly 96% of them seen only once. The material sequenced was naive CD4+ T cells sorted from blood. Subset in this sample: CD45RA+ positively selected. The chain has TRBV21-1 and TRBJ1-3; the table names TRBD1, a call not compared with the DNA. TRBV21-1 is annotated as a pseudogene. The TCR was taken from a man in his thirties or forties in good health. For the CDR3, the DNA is TGTGCCAGCAGCAAACAGGGGGTCTCTGGAAACACCATATATTTT. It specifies CASSKQGVSGNTIYF.